Shown below are 3 T cell receptor beta chains from a single sample sequenced in a study of blood T cell repertoires in COVID-19. The repertoire was sequenced with immunoSEQ multiplex PCR; TCRdb's copy has only in-frame clones and lacks some. The sample lists 200,000 to 250,000 clones, around nine tenths seen once, with 0.65% to 0.85% in the top ten. The sequenced sample consisted of peripheral blood. Source of these receptors: a man aged 60 to 69 with COVID-19, enrolled during active disease.

The rearrangement links TRBV7-2 to TRBJ1-5, with D possibly matching TRBD1 (6 bases). The length of the CDR3 is 13 residues. The ends were cut back, 5 bases at V and 4 bases at J, with 9 bases in the middle. The germline V gene encodes CDR1 SGHTA and CDR2 FQGNSA. The CDR3 bases are TGTGCCAGCAGCCGGGACAATAATCAGCCCCAGCATTTT. It codes for CASSRDNNQPQHF.

This clone was seen only a few times. The V and J genes are TRBV18 and TRBJ2-7, with TRBD1 identical over 12 bases. Germline CDR1 is KGHSH and CDR2 is LQKENI. This CDR3 is 15 amino acids long. V lost 5 bases, J lost 4 bases, and 6 bases stayed unmatched. DNA of the CDR3: TGTGCCAGCTCAACCGGGACAGGGGGCTTTTACGAGCAGTACTTC. Protein product: CASSTGTGGFYEQYF. The complete variable domain, with remaining parts taken from reference TRBV18 and TRBJ2-7, reads NAGVMQNPRHLVRRRGQEARLRCSPMKGHSHVYWYRQLPEEGLKFMVYLQKENIIDESGMPKERFSAEFPKEGPSILRIQQVVRGDSAAYFCASSTGTGGFYEQYFGPGTRLTVT.

The chain couples TRBV5-1 to TRBJ1-1; D perhaps matches TRBD1 (6 bases). The germline V gene has CDR1 SGHRS and CDR2 YFSETQ. The CDR3 contains 14 residues. V lost 2 bases, J lost 1 base, and 9 bases lay in between. The CDR3 is CASSFLGANTEAFF. The CDR3 DNA reads TGCGCCAGCAGCTTTCTGGGGGCGAACACTGAAGCTTTCTTT.